The clone carrying this TCR beta chain has a handful of counts. Its cognate antigen is unknown. Separate cDNA molecules each had unique molecular identifiers attached to them. TCRdb processed the 5' RACE reads anew with MiXCR; each CDR3 protein has one entry. Counted here are about 49,000 distinct CDR3 sequences, 3.5% to 4.5% occurring once; the ten biggest clones make up 5% to 6.5%. These data originate in a study of early T cells in non-severe SARS-CoV-2 infection. Overall study findings and caveats: Anti-spike CD8 specificities were favored by VDJdb matching, whose results missed private and CD4 specificities.

Germline V gene sequence: CDR1 SGHAT, CDR2 FQNNGV. With 6 bases removed from V and 2 bases from J, the gap between germline ends came to 9 bases. CDR3 length: 13 amino acids. Sample: whole blood. The source is an adult who was a healthcare worker with PCR-confirmed SARS-CoV-2 infection or an uninfected control (not recorded which). This chain links TRBV11-2 with TRBJ2-3; D ambiguous. Written as DNA, the CDR3 is TGTGCCAGCAGTATCCTATACACAGATACGCAGTATTTT. Translation gives CASSILYTDTQYF.